This T cell receptor beta chain was obtained from a study of post-analysis software for immune sequencing data. Study at large: Courses of disease covered relapsing-remitting, secondary progressive and progressive-relapsing multiple sclerosis.

This clonotype was observed a single time. The antigen is not known. Tagging with unique molecular identifiers was a feature of the TCR beta cDNA libraries. Each CDR3 protein gets one entry after TCRdb re-called the PCR reads with MiXCR. Here the sample spans roughly 650,000 distinct CDR3 sequences, more than 50% being singletons. Study findings and constraints: In patients, TRBV5-6, TRBV5-1 and TRBV20-1 belonged to five TRBV segments found more frequently than in controls. When the samples were clustered directly with F measure, those that had been prepared in the same batch showed strong co-clustering.

V lost 3 bases and J lost 4, with 12 bases in between. This CDR3 region has 14 residues. CDR1 and CDR2 from the germline V gene are MNHNS and SASEGT. Sequenced material: blood. The rearrangement links TRBV6-1 to TRBJ1-2, with D possibly matching TRBD1 (5 bases). This receptor was identified in a girl aged 2 to 10 with multiple sclerosis. The CDR3 bases are TGTGCCAGCAGTGATAATCCGGGGACCTATGGCTACACCTTC. Encoded protein: CASSDNPGTYGYTF.